Presented here are 10 T cell receptor beta chains from one specimen sequenced in a study of blood T cell repertoires in COVID-19. TCRdb's copy holds only in-frame clones and misses some; the assay was immunoSEQ multiplex PCR. The sample includes around 300,000 clones, 89% of them seen just once. Sequenced: PBMCs or T cells enriched from blood (not recorded which). These receptor sequences come from a woman aged 55-69 years who had recovered from COVID-19.

This clone has only one observation. The chain couples TRBV2 to TRBJ1-6; no clear D gene. This CDR3 is built from 13 residues. Germline loops: CDR1 SNHLY, CDR2 FYNNEI. V lost 8 bases and J 4 bases, leaving 9 bases between the germline ends. CDR3 DNA sequence: TGTGCCAGCTTCCCTGAGTATAATTCACCCCTCCACTTT. Residues: CASFPEYNSPLHF.

The rearrangement joins TRBV11-2 to TRBJ2-5, with TRBD2 identical over 10 bases. The germline V gene encodes CDR1 SGHAT and CDR2 FQNNGV. The CDR3 has 14 residues. Losses at the gene ends were 2 bases for V and 5 bases for J; bases not matched to a gene: 2. CDR3 DNA: TGTGCCAGCAGCTTAAGCGGGGGGGTGGAGACCCAGTACTTC. It codes for CASSLSGGVETQYF.

The chain has TRBV5-4 and TRBJ1-1; 10 bases line up with TRBD1. This CDR3 region has 15 residues. CDR1 is SGHNT and CDR2 is YYREEE in the germline V gene (reference sequence). With 0 bases clipped from V and 7 bases from J, the junction kept 6 bases outside the gene matches. CDR3 amino acids: CASSLGQGARGEAFF. The CDR3 bases are TGTGCCAGCAGCTTGGGACAGGGGGCCAGGGGTGAAGCTTTCTTT.

V is TRBV7-2 and J is TRBJ2-7; 11 bases line up with TRBD1. In germline, CDR1 is SGHTA, CDR2 FQGNSA. The length of the CDR3 is 17 residues. The junction had 10 bases not matched to a gene; V was cut back by 2 bases and J by 4 bases. The CDR3 region is CASSLQVKGTGGYEQYF. The CDR3 bases are TGTGCCAGCAGCTTACAAGTCAAGGGGACAGGGGGTTACGAGCAGTACTTC.

V and J are TRBV5-1 and TRBJ2-1; D ambiguous. Germline V gene data show CDR1 as SGHRS and CDR2 as YFSETQ. The CDR3 loop spans 17 amino acids. Trimming removed 1 base at V and 0 bases at J, with 14 bases between. The chain's CDR3 is CASSLLFAESSYNEQFF. As DNA, the CDR3 is TGCGCCAGCAGCTTGTTATTCGCTGAGAGCTCCTACAATGAGCAGTTCTTC.

The DNA of the CDR3 is TGTGCCACCAGTGTTAGGACAGGGGGGGACAATGAGCAGTTCTTC. Its translation: CATSVRTGGDNEQFF. The V and J genes are TRBV24-1 and TRBJ2-1; TRBD1 agrees at 10 bases. The CDR3 extends over 15 amino acids. Per the germline V gene, CDR1 is KGHDR and CDR2 is SFDVKD. V lost 5 bases, J lost 5 bases, and 5 bases stayed unmatched.

This chain connects TRBV24-1 to TRBJ2-1; TRBD2 matches 7 bases. Germline V gene data show CDR1 as KGHDR and CDR2 as SFDVKD. J lost 6 bases, V lost 10 bases, and 5 bases had no gene match. This CDR3 is built from 12 residues. The CDR3 bases are TGTGCCACGCGGGGGTCTGGCAATGAGCAGTTCTTC. This gives the protein CATRGSGNEQFF.

V and J are TRBV30 and TRBJ2-1; D gene unclear. The CDR3 consists of 14 residues. Deletions cut 1 base from V and 2 bases from J, with 9 bases between. Germline assignment: CDR1 GTSNPN and CDR2 SVGIG (reference sequence). CDR3 region: CAWSDRRTYNEQFF. For the CDR3, the DNA is TGTGCCTGGAGTGACAGAAGGACCTACAATGAGCAGTTCTTC.

This clone was seen only once. The DNA for the CDR3 is TGCGCCAGCAGCTTGAGCGGGACGAACACCGGGGAGCTGTTTTTT. Translating gives CASSLSGTNTGELFF. The V and J genes are TRBV5-1 and TRBJ2-2, with 7 nucleotides matching TRBD2. The CDR3 runs 15 residues. After removal of 1 base from V and 0 bases from J, the junction contained 0 bases not matched to a gene. In germline, CDR1 is SGHRS, CDR2 YFSETQ.

This chain links TRBV12-3 or TRBV12-4 with TRBJ1-4, with 7 bases matching TRBD1. This CDR3 has 13 residues. The ends lost 5 bases at V and 6 bases at J; junction bases unmatched: 3. In nucleotides, the CDR3 is TGTGCCAGCAGTCGACAGGGCCATGAAAAACTGTTTTTT. Its protein is CASSRQGHEKLFF.